This TCR beta chain was sequenced in a study of T cells in Graves' hyperthyroidism and ophthalmopathy. Amplification targeted TCR beta CDR3 regions from RNA transcripts. With the HTBI primer set, the TCR CDR3 went through a first round of RT-PCR. MiXCR, run by TCRdb on the multiplex PCR reads, gives a single entry per CDR3 protein. This sample has roughly 500,000 distinct CDR3 sequences, with 46% found just once. V was pared by 4 bases and J by 6 bases, with 12 bases between. CDR3 size: 13 residues. This clonotype was detected many times. Sequences were obtained from peripheral blood or thyroid tissue (not recorded which). The chain recombines TRBV12-3 or TRBV12-4 with TRBJ1-1; possibly TRBD1 for D (6 bases). This receptor was identified in an adult woman with Graves' disease, either hyperthyroidism or ophthalmopathy (not recorded which). The CDR3 protein is CASSSSDRSEAFF. The CDR3 region has the DNA TGTGCCAGCAGTTCATCGGACAGATCTGAAGCTTTCTTT.